A selection of T cell receptor beta chains follows, all from one sample in a study of early T cells in non-severe SARS-CoV-2 infection. MiXCR was run by TCRdb on the 5' RACE reads, yielding one entry per CDR3 protein. The sample carries approximately 70,000 distinct CDR3 sequences, approximately 4.6% recorded once. This specimen was whole blood, taken at baseline. Receptors were obtained from an adult who was a healthcare worker with PCR-confirmed SARS-CoV-2 infection or an uninfected control (not recorded which). The donor label of this sample is uncertain. Each CDR3 is given with its conserved first and last residue.

j_call v_call cdr3_aa
TRBJ1-1 TRBV7-2 CASSLSWGNTEAFF
TRBJ2-5 TRBV10-3 CAISEDRNNQETQYF
TRBJ2-7 TRBV7-2 CASSLKSTGTGGIPYEQYF
TRBJ2-7 TRBV21-1 CASSKAPSVAYEQYF
TRBJ1-4 TRBV5-4 CASSLTRRGENEKLFF
TRBJ2-7 TRBV7-9 CASSPPDTSYEQYF
TRBJ1-2 TRBV4-3 CASSQDQGSYGYTF
TRBJ2-6 TRBV5-1 CASSLQGGSGANVLTF
TRBJ1-6 TRBV6-5 CASSPDPFSPLHF
TRBJ1-2 TRBV29-1 CSVEDLSGYGYTF
TRBJ2-1 TRBV29-1 CSVVWDRAYNEQFF
TRBJ2-3 TRBV6-5 CASSSWGTGASEDTQYF
TRBJ1-1 TRBV24-1 CATREGGVGNTEAFF
TRBJ2-2 TRBV5-4 CASSIILAGGIGELFF
TRBJ2-7 TRBV20-1 CSAATPRGLPPYEQYF
TRBJ2-5 TRBV3-1 CASSRSGGAQETQYF
TRBJ1-3 TRBV29-1 CSGGTGGYGNTIYF
TRBJ1-4 TRBV27 CASSGRTTNEKLFF
TRBJ1-5 TRBV19 CASGRSGNQPQHF
TRBJ2-2 TRBV25-1 CASSEGRNTGELFF
TRBJ2-7 TRBV4-2 CASSQGTRSYEQYF
TRBJ1-5 TRBV18 CASSPREGQPQHF
TRBJ2-7 TRBV7-2 CASSLDSSSIYEQYF
TRBJ2-7 TRBV20-1 CSGKSQQGSDEQYF
TRBJ1-5 TRBV11-2 CASSLIPAYSNQPQHF
TRBJ2-2 TRBV7-3 CASSPLTPTGELFF
TRBJ2-1 TRBV4-2 CASSQDQGSGGARYNEQFF
TRBJ2-7 TRBV5-1 CASSFGDRGYEQYF
TRBJ1-2 TRBV6-6 CASSYEGGGSSGYTF
TRBJ1-6 TRBV11-2 CASSWDMQNSPLHF
TRBJ2-5 TRBV5-1 CASSPNVDLKETQYF
TRBJ2-5 TRBV7-8 CASSGLVSETQYF
TRBJ2-7 TRBV29-1 CSALLQGLNEQYF
TRBJ1-3 TRBV19 CASSILGGGIPGNTIYF
TRBJ1-1 TRBV12-3/TRBV12-4 CASSQRDRGTEAFF
TRBJ1-3 TRBV27 CASSRHRYEAGGNTIYF
TRBJ1-1 TRBV4-3 CASSQVGGYTEAFF
TRBJ2-5 TRBV11-2 CASSLAPGTGEETQYF
TRBJ2-7 TRBV19 CASRPQLAGVYEQYF
TRBJ2-3 TRBV19 CASSPRTGGNTDTQYF
TRBJ2-4 TRBV11-2 CASSSGILVYF
TRBJ2-3 TRBV7-7 CASSLGQGGADTQYF
TRBJ2-7 TRBV7-2 CASSSAAGTGTYEQYF
TRBJ2-7 TRBV5-6 CASRGGQGGTYEQYF
TRBJ1-5 TRBV5-6 CASSSAGGGLNQPQHF
TRBJ2-1 TRBV20-1 CSAPRGMSNEQFF
TRBJ1-4 TRBV6-2/TRBV6-3 CASSSLRQGTNEKLFF
TRBJ2-5 TRBV3-1 CASSQGNIGGRQDTQYF
TRBJ2-2 TRBV5-1 CASRSRGEGELFF
TRBJ1-5 TRBV6-2/TRBV6-3 CASSSGTENQPQHF
TRBJ2-7 TRBV15 CATSRDVGVEQYF
TRBJ1-2 TRBV27 CASSSTGLGYTF
TRBJ1-5 TRBV28 CASSGRLLNQPQHF
TRBJ2-1 TRBV5-6 CASSRAGATYNEQFF
TRBJ1-3 TRBV24-1 CATSDGGSGNTIYF
TRBJ2-5 TRBV6-1 CASWTLGTQYF
TRBJ1-1 TRBV7-9 CASSSRTGGVGEAFF
TRBJ2-7 TRBV4-2 CASSQVHRGPYEQYF
TRBJ1-1 TRBV5-1 CASSLLGTGNTEAFF
TRBJ2-7 TRBV5-1 CASSLAIGGHYIYEQYF